This TCR beta chain was profiled in a study of CD8+ T cells in alopecia areata. The study's findings and limits: Tofacitinib significantly reduced both scalp clonality and expanded CD8+ clones among the top 100.

This clone was seen a handful of times. The antigen remains unidentified. Sequencing relied on a cDNA template that was reverse transcribed from extracted RNA. Assay used: immunoSEQ multiplex PCR; TCRdb lists only in-frame clones, some missing. The sample shows about 97,000 clones, roughly three fifths of them seen only once. Treatment described: oral pan-JAK inhibitor, 5-10 mg twice daily. The length of the CDR3 is 15 residues. The germline V gene encodes CDR1 MNHEY and CDR2 SMNVEV (reference sequence). V was clipped by 0 bases and J by 0 bases, with 8 bases between them. The source is a human donor with alopecia areata. Sample: CD8+ T cells sorted from blood, taken between weeks 55 and 70, from a patient treated with tofacitinib. The chain carries TRBV27 and TRBJ1-1; TRBD1 might be the D (5 bases). The CDR3: CASSLSDSLNTEAFF. The CDR3 region has the DNA TGTGCCAGCAGTTTATCCGACAGCTTGAACACTGAAGCTTTCTTT.